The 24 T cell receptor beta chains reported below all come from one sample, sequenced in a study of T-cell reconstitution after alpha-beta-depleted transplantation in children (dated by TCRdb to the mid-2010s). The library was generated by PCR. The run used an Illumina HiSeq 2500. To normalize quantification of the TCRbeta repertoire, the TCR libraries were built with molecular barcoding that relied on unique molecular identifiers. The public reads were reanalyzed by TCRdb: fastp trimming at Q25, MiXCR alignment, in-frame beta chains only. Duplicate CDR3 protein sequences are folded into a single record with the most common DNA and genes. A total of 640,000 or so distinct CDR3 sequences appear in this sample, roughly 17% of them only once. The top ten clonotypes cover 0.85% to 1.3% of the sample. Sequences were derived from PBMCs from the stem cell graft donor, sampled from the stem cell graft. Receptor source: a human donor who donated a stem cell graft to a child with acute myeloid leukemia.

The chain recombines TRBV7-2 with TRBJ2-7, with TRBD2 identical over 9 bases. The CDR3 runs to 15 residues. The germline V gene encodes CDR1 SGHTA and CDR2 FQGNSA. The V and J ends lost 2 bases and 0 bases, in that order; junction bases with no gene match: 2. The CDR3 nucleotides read TGTGCCAGCAGCTTAACTAGCGGGCCCTCCTACGAGCAGTACTTC. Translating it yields CASSLTSGPSYEQYF.

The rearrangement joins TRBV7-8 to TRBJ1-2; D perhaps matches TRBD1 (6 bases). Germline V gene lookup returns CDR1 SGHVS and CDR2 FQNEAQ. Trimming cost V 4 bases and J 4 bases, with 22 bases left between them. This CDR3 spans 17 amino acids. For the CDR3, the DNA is TGTGCCAGCAGCTCAAATACAGGGTGGGGAACGATCTATGGCTACACCTTC. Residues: CASSSNTGWGTIYGYTF.

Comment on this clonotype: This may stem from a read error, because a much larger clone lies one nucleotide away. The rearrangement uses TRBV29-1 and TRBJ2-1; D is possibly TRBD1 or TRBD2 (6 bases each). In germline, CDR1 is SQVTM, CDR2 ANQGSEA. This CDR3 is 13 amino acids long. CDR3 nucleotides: TGCTGCGTTCAGGGGAGGAACTACAATGAGCAGTTCTTC. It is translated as CCVQGRNYNEQFF.

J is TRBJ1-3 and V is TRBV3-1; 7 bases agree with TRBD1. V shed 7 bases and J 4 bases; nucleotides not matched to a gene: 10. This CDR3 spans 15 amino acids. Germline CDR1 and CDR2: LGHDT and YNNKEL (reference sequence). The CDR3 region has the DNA TGTGCCAGCACCAGCGATACAGGGGTCGGAAACACCATATATTTT. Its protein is CASTSDTGVGNTIYF.

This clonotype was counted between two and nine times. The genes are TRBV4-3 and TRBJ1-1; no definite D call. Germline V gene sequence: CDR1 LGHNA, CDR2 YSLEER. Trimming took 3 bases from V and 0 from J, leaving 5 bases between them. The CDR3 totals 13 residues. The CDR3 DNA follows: TGCGCCAGCAGCCAGGTAATGAACACTGAAGCTTTCTTT. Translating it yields CASSQVMNTEAFF.

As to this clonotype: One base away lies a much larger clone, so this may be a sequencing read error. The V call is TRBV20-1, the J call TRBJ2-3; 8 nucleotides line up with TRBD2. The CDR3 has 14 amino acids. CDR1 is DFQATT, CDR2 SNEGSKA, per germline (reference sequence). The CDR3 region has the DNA TGCCGTGCTAGGGCGACTAGCGCCATAGATACGCAGTATTTT. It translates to CRARATSAIDTQYF.

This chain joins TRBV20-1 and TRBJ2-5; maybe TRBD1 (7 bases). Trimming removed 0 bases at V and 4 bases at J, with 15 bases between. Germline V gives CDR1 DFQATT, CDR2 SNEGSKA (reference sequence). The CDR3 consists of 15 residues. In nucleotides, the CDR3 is TGCAGTGCTAGAGATGAGGCAGGGGGGCGAGAGACCCAGTACTTC. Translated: CSARDEAGGRETQYF.

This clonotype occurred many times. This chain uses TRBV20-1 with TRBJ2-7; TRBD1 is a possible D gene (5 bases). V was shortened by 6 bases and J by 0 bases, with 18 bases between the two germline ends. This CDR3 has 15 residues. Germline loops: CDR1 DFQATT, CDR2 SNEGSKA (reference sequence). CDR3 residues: CSAPNRQTSSYEQYF. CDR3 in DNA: TGCAGTGCCCCCAATAGACAGACCAGCTCCTACGAGCAGTACTTC.

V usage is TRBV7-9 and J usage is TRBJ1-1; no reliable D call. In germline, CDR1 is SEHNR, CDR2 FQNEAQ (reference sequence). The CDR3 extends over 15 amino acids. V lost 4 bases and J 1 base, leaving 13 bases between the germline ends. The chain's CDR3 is CASSSPDPRNTEAFF. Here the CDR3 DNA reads TGTGCCAGCAGCTCGCCGGACCCGAGGAACACTGAAGCTTTCTTT.

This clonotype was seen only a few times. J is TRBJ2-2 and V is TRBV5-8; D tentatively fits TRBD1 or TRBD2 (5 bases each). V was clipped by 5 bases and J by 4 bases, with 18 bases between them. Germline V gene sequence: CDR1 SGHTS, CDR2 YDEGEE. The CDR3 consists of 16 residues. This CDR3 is CASRPGTPISTGELFF. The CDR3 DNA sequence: TGTGCCAGCAGACCCGGGACCCCGATCTCCACCGGGGAGCTGTTTTTT.

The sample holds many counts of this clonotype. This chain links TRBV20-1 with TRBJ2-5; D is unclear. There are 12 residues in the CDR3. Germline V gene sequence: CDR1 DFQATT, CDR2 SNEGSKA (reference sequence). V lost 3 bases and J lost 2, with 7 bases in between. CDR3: CSARSQQETQYF. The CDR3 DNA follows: TGCAGTGCTAGGTCGCAGCAAGAGACCCAGTACTTC.

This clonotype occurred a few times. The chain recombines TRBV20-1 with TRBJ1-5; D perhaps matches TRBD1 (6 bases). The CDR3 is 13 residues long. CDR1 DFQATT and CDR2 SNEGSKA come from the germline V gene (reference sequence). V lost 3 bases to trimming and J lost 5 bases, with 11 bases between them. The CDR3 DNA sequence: TGCAGTGCTAGTCGACAGGCGGATCAGCCCCAGCATTTT. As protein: CSASRQADQPQHF.

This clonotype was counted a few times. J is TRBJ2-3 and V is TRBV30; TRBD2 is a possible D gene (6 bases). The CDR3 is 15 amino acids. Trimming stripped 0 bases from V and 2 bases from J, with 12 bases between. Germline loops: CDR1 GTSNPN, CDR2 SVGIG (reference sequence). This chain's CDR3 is CAWSVPGTYTDTQYF. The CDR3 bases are TGTGCCTGGAGTGTACCCGGGACTTACACAGATACGCAGTATTTT.

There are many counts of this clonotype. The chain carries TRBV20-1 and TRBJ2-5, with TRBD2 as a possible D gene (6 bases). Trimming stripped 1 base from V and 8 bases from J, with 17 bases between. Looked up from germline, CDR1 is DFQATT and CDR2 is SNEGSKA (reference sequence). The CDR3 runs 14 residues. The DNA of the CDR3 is TGCAGTGCTAGAGTAGGAGGGGCCCCCATAACCCAGTACTTC. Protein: CSARVGGAPITQYF.

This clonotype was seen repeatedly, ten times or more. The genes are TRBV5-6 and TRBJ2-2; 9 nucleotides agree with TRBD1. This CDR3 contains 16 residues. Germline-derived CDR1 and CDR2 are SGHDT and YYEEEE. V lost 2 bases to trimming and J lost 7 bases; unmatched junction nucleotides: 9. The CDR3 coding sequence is TGTGCCAGCAGCTTTGGACAGGGGCTTAGAGTCGGGGAGCTGTTTTTT. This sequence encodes CASSFGQGLRVGELFF. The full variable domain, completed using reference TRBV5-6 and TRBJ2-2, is DAGVTQSPTHLIKTRGQQVTLRCSPKSGHDTVSWYQQALGQGPQFIFQYYEEEERQRGNFPDRFSGHQFPNYSSELNVNALLLGDSALYLCASSFGQGLRVGELFFGEGSRLTVL.

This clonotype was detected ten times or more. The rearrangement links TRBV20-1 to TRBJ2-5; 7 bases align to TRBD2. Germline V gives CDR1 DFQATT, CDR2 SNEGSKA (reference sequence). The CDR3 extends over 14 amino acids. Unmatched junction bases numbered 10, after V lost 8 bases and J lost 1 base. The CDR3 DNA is TGCAGTTGTGATAGTAGCGGGTTCCAAGAGACCCAGTACTTC. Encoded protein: CSCDSSGFQETQYF.

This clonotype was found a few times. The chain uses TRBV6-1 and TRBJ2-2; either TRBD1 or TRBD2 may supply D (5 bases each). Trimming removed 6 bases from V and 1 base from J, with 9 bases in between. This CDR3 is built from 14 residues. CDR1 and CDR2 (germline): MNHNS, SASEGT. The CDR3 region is CASRGPGNTGELFF. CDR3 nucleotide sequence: TGTGCCAGCAGGGGACCAGGGAACACCGGGGAGCTGTTTTTT.

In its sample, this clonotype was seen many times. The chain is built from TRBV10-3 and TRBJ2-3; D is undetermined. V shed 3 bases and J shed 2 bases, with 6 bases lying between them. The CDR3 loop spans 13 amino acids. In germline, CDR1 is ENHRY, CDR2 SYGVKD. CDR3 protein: CAISDSLTDTQYF. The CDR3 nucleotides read TGTGCCATCAGTGATTCTCTCACAGATACGCAGTATTTT.

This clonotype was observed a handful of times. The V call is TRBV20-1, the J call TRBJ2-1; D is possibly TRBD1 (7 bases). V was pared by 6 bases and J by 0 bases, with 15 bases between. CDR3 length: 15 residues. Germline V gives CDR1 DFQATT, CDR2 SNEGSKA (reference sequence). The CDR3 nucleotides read TGCAGTGCCCCCCCAGGGGGGCCCTCCTACAATGAGCAGTTCTTC. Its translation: CSAPPGGPSYNEQFF.

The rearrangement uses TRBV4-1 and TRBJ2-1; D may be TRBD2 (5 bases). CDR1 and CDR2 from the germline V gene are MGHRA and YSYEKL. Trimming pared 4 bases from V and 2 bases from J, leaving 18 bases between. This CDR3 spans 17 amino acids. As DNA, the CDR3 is TGCGCCAGCAGCCTTACCACTTTAGCGCAACCCTACAATGAGCAGTTCTTC. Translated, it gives CASSLTTLAQPYNEQFF.

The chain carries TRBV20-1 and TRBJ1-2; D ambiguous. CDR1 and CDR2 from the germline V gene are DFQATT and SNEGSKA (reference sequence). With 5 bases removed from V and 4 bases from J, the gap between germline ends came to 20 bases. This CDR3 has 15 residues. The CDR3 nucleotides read TGCAGTGCTTTCCGATATGAGGATATTGTCTATGGCTACACCTTC. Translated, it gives CSAFRYEDIVYGYTF.

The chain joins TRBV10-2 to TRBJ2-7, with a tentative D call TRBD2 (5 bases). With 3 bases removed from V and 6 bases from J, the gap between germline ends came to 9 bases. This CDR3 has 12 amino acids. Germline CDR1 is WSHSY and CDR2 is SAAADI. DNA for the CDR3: TGCGCCAGCAGTGACCGGGGATCCGAGCAGTACGTC. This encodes CASSDRGSEQYV.

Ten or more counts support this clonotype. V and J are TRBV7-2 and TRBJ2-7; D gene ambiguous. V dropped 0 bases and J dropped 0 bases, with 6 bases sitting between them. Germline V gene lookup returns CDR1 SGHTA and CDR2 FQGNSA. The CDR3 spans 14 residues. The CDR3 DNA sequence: TGTGCCAGCAGCTTAGCAGGATTCTCCTACGAGCAGTACTTC. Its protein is CASSLAGFSYEQYF. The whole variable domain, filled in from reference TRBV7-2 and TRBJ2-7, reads GAGVSQSPSNKVTEKGKDVELRCDPISGHTALYWYRQSLGQGLEFLIYFQGNSAPDKSGLPSDRFSAERTGGSVSTLTIQRTQQEDSAVYLCASSLAGFSYEQYFGPGTRLTVT.

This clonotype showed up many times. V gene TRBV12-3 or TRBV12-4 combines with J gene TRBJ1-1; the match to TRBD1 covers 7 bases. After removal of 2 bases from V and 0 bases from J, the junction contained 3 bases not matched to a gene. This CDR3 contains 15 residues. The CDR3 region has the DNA TGTGCCAGCAGTTTAACGGACAGGATGAACACTGAAGCTTTCTTT. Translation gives CASSLTDRMNTEAFF.